The 23 T cell receptor beta chains below come from one sample, sequenced in a study of cytomegalovirus exposure and HLA in healthy donors. The PCR employed 60 Vbeta primers together with 13 Jbeta primers. Clones were read by immunoSEQ multiplex PCR, and TCRdb kept only the in-frame ones, dropping some. The data contain some 97,000 clones, 79% of them singletons. The sequenced sample consisted of PBMCs. The origin of the receptors is a female donor in good health and CMV-seropositive.

The chain is built from TRBV7-2 and TRBJ2-5, with D possibly TRBD2 on 6 matching bases. Per germline, CDR1 SGHTA and CDR2 FQGNSA. Between the trimmed V and J ends, which lost 3 bases and 5 bases, there was a span of 13 bases. This CDR3 has 14 amino acids. CDR3 residues: CASSLRGLGETQYF. The CDR3 DNA reads as TGTGCCAGCAGCTTGCGGGGACTCGGGGAGACCCAGTACTTC.

This clone was observed a handful of times. This sequence joins TRBV4-2 and TRBJ1-1; D is perhaps TRBD1 (6 bases). Germline values: CDR1 LGHNA, CDR2 YNFKEQ. The CDR3 consists of 14 residues. The V gene lost 1 base and the J gene lost 4 bases, with 10 bases spanning the gap. The CDR3 DNA reads as TGTGCCAGCAGCCAAGGGGACACGAGCACTGAAGCTTTCTTT. It translates to CASSQGDTSTEAFF.

The gene calls are TRBV6-5 and TRBJ2-3, with D perhaps TRBD2 (6 bases). Trimming stripped 6 bases from V and 5 bases from J, with 18 bases between. The germline CDR1 and CDR2 sequences are MNHEY and SVGAGI. The CDR3 consists of 15 residues. The CDR3, as DNA: TGTGCCAGCAGGGGGGGACGGGCCGACTTAGATACGCAGTATTTT. This sequence encodes CASRGGRADLDTQYF.

The V gene is TRBV30, the J gene TRBJ2-7, with TRBD2 as a possible D gene (6 bases). This CDR3 comprises 12 residues. Between the trimmed V and J ends, which lost 8 bases and 0 bases, there was a span of 11 bases. The germline V gene has CDR1 GTSNPN and CDR2 SVGIG (reference sequence). CDR3 region: CAGGTGSYEQYF. The CDR3 DNA sequence: TGTGCCGGGGGGACCGGCTCCTACGAGCAGTACTTC.

Regarding this clone: One end of the junction does not line up with germline, which may come from a read error. V is TRBV6-5 and J is TRBJ2-4, with D possibly being TRBD1 (5 bases). This CDR3 has 13 residues. Germline assignment: CDR1 MNHEY and CDR2 SVGAGI. CDR3 DNA: TGTGCCAGCAGTCACACAGGCGAAAACAGTCAGTACTTC. Its translation: CASSHTGENSQYF.

The V and J genes are TRBV30 and TRBJ1-4; 10 nucleotides agree with TRBD1. Trimming cost V 7 bases and J 3 bases; bases outside gene matches: 8. Germline V lookup: CDR1 GTSNPN, CDR2 SVGIG (reference sequence). CDR3 length: 15 residues. The CDR3 spells CAFQPGQGSNEKLFF. CDR3 nucleotides: TGTGCCTTCCAACCGGGACAGGGGTCTAATGAAAAACTGTTTTTT. Full variable domain (remainder filled in from reference TRBV30 and TRBJ1-4): SQTIHQWPATLVQPVGSPLSLECTVEGTSNPNLYWYRQAAGRGLQLLFYSVGIGQISSEVPQNLSASRPQDRQFILSSKKLLLSDSGFYLCAFQPGQGSNEKLFFGSGTQLSVL.

V usage is TRBV6-5 and J usage is TRBJ2-7; 7 bases are shared with TRBD1. Germline V gene sequence: CDR1 MNHEY, CDR2 SVGAGI. The J segment lost 1 base and the V segment lost 2 bases, leaving 8 bases of the junction unmatched. The CDR3 sequence is 16 residues long. CDR3 residues: CASSYPRGQRSYEQYF. The DNA for the CDR3 is TGTGCCAGCAGTTACCCGAGGGGACAGCGGTCCTACGAGCAGTACTTC.

The V call is TRBV13, the J call TRBJ1-1, with D perhaps TRBD1 (5 bases). The CDR3 runs to 15 residues. Deletions cut 4 bases from V and 6 bases from J, with 18 bases between. Looked up from germline, CDR1 is PRHDT and CDR2 is FYEKMQ (reference sequence). The CDR3 is CASSSAGTVIPEAFF. DNA of the CDR3: TGTGCCAGCAGCTCAGCCGGGACTGTAATCCCTGAAGCTTTCTTT.

The CDR3 DNA is TGTGCCAGCAGCCAAGGGACTCAGGTGGTGGAGACCCAGTACTTC. The encoded protein is CASSQGTQVVETQYF. The rearrangement links TRBV9 to TRBJ2-5; TRBD2 might be the D (6 bases). The germline gives CDR1 SGDLS, CDR2 YYNGEE. With 4 bases removed from V and 5 bases from J, the gap between germline ends came to 18 bases. The CDR3 has 15 amino acids.

This clone has only a few counts. V usage is TRBV18 and J usage is TRBJ1-4; D uncertain. The V end lost 3 bases, the J end lost 4 bases, and 12 bases lay between the germline ends. The CDR3 extends over 15 amino acids. Per germline, CDR1 KGHSH and CDR2 LQKENI. DNA for the CDR3: TGTGCCAGCTCACCGACTTCAAGGTTTAATGAAAAACTGTTTTTT. Protein product: CASSPTSRFNEKLFF.

The chain has TRBV5-1 and TRBJ2-3; 9 nucleotides match TRBD2. Trimming cost V 2 bases and J 6 bases; bases outside gene matches: 7. CDR3 length equals 15 residues. Germline assignment: CDR1 SGHRS and CDR2 YFSETQ. The CDR3: CASSFAGGPGDTQYF. The CDR3 bases are TGCGCCAGCAGCTTCGCGGGAGGGCCTGGGGATACGCAGTATTTT.

This clone was seen a few times. This rearrangement joins TRBV28 to TRBJ1-1; 10 nucleotides line up with TRBD1. Germline CDR1 and CDR2: MDHEN and SYDVKM. The length of the CDR3 is 15 residues. V was pared by 4 bases and J by 3 bases, with 5 bases of the junction left unmatched. CDR3 bases: TGTGCCAGCAGTTCGACAGGGGGCGCGTACACTGAAGCTTTCTTT. This translates into CASSSTGGAYTEAFF.

This clone was observed a handful of times. The chain joins TRBV9 to TRBJ1-3, with D possibly TRBD1 on 5 matching bases. The V gene lost 0 bases and the J gene lost 6 bases, with 10 bases spanning the gap. CDR3 size: 14 residues. CDR1 and CDR2 from the germline V gene are SGDLS and YYNGEE. Here the CDR3 reads CASSVGGEANTIYF. The CDR3, as DNA: TGTGCCAGCAGCGTAGGAGGGGAGGCAAACACCATATATTTT.

This clone was seen just once. The genes are TRBV27 and TRBJ2-7, with D possibly being TRBD2 (6 bases). The CDR3 totals 13 residues. Germline lookup yields CDR1 MNHEY and CDR2 SMNVEV (reference sequence). V was cut by 5 bases and J by 3 bases, with 11 bases left in between. The chain's CDR3 is CASSTMGGYEQYF. DNA for the CDR3: TGTGCCAGCAGTACCATGGGGGGCTACGAGCAGTACTTC.

V and J are TRBV5-4 and TRBJ2-1, with 7 positions matching TRBD1. This CDR3 has 15 amino acids. V lost 1 base to trimming and J lost 7 bases; unmatched junction nucleotides: 8. Germline V gene data show CDR1 as SGHNT and CDR2 as YYREEE (reference sequence). CDR3 coding DNA: TGTGCCAGCAGCTTGACAGGGGCATTTTTGAATGAGCAGTTCTTC. Protein product: CASSLTGAFLNEQFF.

CDR3 residues: CATSRDGSGSGTDTQYF. The CDR3 DNA is TGTGCCACCAGCAGAGATGGCAGCGGGAGTGGGACAGATACGCAGTATTTT. This chain links TRBV15 with TRBJ2-3, with 8 bases that match TRBD2. The junction had 8 bases not matched to a gene; V was cut back by 0 bases and J by 3 bases. The CDR3 totals 17 residues. Germline V gene data show CDR1 as LNHNV and CDR2 as YYDKDF (reference sequence).

This chain connects TRBV2 to TRBJ1-2, with a tentative D call TRBD1 (5 bases). Trimming shortened V by 1 base and J by 3 bases, and 12 bases separated the two germline ends. Germline V CDR1 and CDR2: SNHLY, FYNNEI. This CDR3 spans 15 amino acids. Here the CDR3 DNA reads TGTGCCAGCAGTGAAGTTAGACAGTCCTACTATGGCTACACCTTC. It encodes CASSEVRQSYYGYTF.

This chain uses TRBV7-9 with TRBJ2-1, with 11 bases fitting TRBD2. Germline lookup yields CDR1 SEHNR and CDR2 FQNEAQ (reference sequence). The CDR3 sequence is 16 residues long. With 5 bases clipped from V and 6 bases from J, the junction kept 9 bases outside the gene matches. The CDR3 loop reads CASSHLRLAGGNEQFF. CDR3 DNA: TGTGCCAGCAGCCACTTGCGGCTAGCGGGAGGCAATGAGCAGTTCTTC.

This chain links TRBV7-7 with TRBJ2-3; TRBD2 might be the D (6 bases). Trimming removed 2 bases at V and 6 bases at J, with 15 bases between. Germline V gene sequence: CDR1 SSHAT, CDR2 FNYEAQ (reference sequence). The CDR3 runs 15 residues. CDR3 sequence reads: CASSLSPGDSDTQYF. CDR3 DNA sequence: TGTGCCAGCAGCTTATCTCCGGGGGATTCTGATACGCAGTATTTT.

The chain recombines TRBV5-6 with TRBJ2-4; D may be TRBD1 (6 bases). The V gene lost 2 bases and the J gene lost 8 bases, with 8 bases spanning the gap. The CDR3 is made up of 12 amino acids. Per the germline V gene, CDR1 is SGHDT and CDR2 is YYEEEE. CDR3 loop: CASSFGTHIQYF. The CDR3 region has the DNA TGTGCCAGCAGCTTCGGGACACACATTCAGTACTTC.

The J gene is TRBJ2-1, the V gene TRBV5-1, with 11 bases lining up with TRBD2. J lost 4 bases, V lost 4 bases, and 7 bases had no gene match. The CDR3 loop spans 16 amino acids. CDR1 and CDR2 from the germline V gene are SGHRS and YFSETQ. The CDR3: CASSVTSGSPYNEQFF. CDR3 nucleotides: TGCGCCAGCAGCGTTACTAGCGGGAGCCCGTACAATGAGCAGTTCTTC.

This clone was detected once. V and J are TRBV5-1 and TRBJ2-7; perhaps TRBD2 as D (6 bases). Germline-derived CDR1 and CDR2 are SGHRS and YFSETQ. The CDR3 has 15 amino acids. Trimming removed 4 bases from V and 4 bases from J, with 18 bases in between. CDR3 coding DNA: TGCGCCAGCAGCCCGGGACTGCTTTTAGAGTACGAGCAGTACTTC. This codes for CASSPGLLLEYEQYF.

The gene calls are TRBV9 and TRBJ1-2; the match to TRBD1 covers 9 bases. Germline V CDR1 and CDR2: SGDLS, YYNGEE. V shed 4 bases, J shed 5 bases, and the junction held 12 bases outside the gene matches. The CDR3 contains 16 residues. This CDR3 reads CASSPPSGQGLYGYTF. CDR3 nucleotide sequence: TGTGCCAGCAGCCCCCCCTCGGGACAGGGATTATATGGCTACACCTTC.